A selection of T cell receptor beta chains follows, all from one sample in a study of shared T cell receptors in the human thymus. Using immunoSEQ multiplex PCR, the repertoire was profiled, and TCRdb retains in-frame clones only, with some absent. This sample yields 500,000 to 750,000 clones, of which around nine tenths are seen a single time; about 0.01% belongs to the top ten. The same data also contributed to another study, on human thymus T cells.

The sequencing input was thymocytes. The receptors shown here come from a boy under two years old with a congenital heart defect. Each CDR3 is given without its conserved first and last residue. The size entry is marked missing in some rows and otherwise reads once, few, many or a size class.

clone size: .
V gene: TRBV7-4
CDR3 length: 14
CDR3 protein: ASSSHPSEPPHEQF

clone size: .
V gene: TRBV18
CDR3 length: 15
CDR3 protein: ASSSTGRHPVNYGYT

clone size: once
V gene: TRBV4-2
CDR3 length: 16
CDR3 protein: ASSQEKRTGERARGPY

clone size: .
V gene: TRBV9
CDR3 length: 12
CDR3 protein: ASSEGHDNEKLF

clone size: .
V gene: TRBV28
CDR3 length: 14
CDR3 protein: ASSLASGRSWNEQF

clone size: .
V gene: TRBV6-5
CDR3 length: 13
CDR3 protein: ASSRLATENTEAF

clone size: .
V gene: TRBV10-1
CDR3 length: 13
CDR3 protein: ASSAGTGTYNEQF

clone size: .
V gene: TRBV7-2
CDR3 length: 15
CDR3 protein: ASSLRALAGSYNEQF

clone size: once
V gene: TRBV12-5
CDR3 length: 15
CDR3 protein: ASGLVVIAGKLDEQY

clone size: .
V gene: TRBV27
CDR3 length: 14
CDR3 protein: ASSETGTDNTGELF

clone size: .
V gene: TRBV11-2
CDR3 length: 15
CDR3 protein: ASSLDPRTSGLYEQY

clone size: .
V gene: TRBV7-2
CDR3 length: 15
CDR3 protein: ASSLCSRSSGSYEQY

clone size: .
V gene: TRBV5-5
CDR3 length: 13
CDR3 protein: ASSPRDRGSYEQY

clone size: .
V gene: TRBV19
CDR3 length: 11
CDR3 protein: ASSSVTESKAF

clone size: few
V gene: TRBV18
CDR3 length: 13
CDR3 protein: ASSPPGGGGNTIY

clone size: .
V gene: TRBV5-1
CDR3 length: 14
CDR3 protein: ASSRLEVGKYNEQF

clone size: .
V gene: TRBV9
CDR3 length: 14
CDR3 protein: ASSVGASGSTDTQY

clone size: .
V gene: TRBV9
CDR3 length: 13
CDR3 protein: ASRAGTGTGGEQF

clone size: once
V gene: TRBV4-1
CDR3 length: 11
CDR3 protein: ASSPTVVYGYT

clone size: few
V gene: TRBV28
CDR3 length: 14
CDR3 protein: ASSGAAEGSYNEQF

clone size: once
V gene: TRBV29-1
CDR3 length: 7
CDR3 protein: PPIREQY

clone size: .
V gene: TRBV7-9
CDR3 length: 13
CDR3 protein: ASRNGLADTDTQY

clone size: .
V gene: TRBV7-2
CDR3 length: 11
CDR3 protein: ASNNPYIYEQY

clone size: .
V gene: TRBV15
CDR3 length: 10
CDR3 protein: ATSRDEVGQF

clone size: .
V gene: TRBV12-5
CDR3 length: 11
CDR3 protein: ASGEGAEYEQY

clone size: .
V gene: TRBV15
CDR3 length: 12
CDR3 protein: ATSPRDRGYEQY

clone size: .
V gene: TRBV7-6
CDR3 length: 10
CDR3 protein: ASSPHSYEQY

clone size: once
V gene: TRBV5-6
CDR3 length: 11
CDR3 protein: ASSLWAKETQY